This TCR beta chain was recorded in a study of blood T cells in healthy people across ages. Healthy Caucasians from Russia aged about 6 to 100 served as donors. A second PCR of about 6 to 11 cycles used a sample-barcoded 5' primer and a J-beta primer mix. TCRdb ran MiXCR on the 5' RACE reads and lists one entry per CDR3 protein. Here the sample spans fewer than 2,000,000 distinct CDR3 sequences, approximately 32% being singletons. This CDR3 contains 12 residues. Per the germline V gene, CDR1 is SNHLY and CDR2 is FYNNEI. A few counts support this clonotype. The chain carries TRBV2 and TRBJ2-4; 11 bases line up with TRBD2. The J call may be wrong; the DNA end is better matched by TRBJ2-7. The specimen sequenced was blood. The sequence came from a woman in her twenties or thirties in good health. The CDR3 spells CASRLAGGEQYF. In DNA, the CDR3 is TGTGCCAGCAGGCTAGCGGGAGGCGAGCAGTACTTC.